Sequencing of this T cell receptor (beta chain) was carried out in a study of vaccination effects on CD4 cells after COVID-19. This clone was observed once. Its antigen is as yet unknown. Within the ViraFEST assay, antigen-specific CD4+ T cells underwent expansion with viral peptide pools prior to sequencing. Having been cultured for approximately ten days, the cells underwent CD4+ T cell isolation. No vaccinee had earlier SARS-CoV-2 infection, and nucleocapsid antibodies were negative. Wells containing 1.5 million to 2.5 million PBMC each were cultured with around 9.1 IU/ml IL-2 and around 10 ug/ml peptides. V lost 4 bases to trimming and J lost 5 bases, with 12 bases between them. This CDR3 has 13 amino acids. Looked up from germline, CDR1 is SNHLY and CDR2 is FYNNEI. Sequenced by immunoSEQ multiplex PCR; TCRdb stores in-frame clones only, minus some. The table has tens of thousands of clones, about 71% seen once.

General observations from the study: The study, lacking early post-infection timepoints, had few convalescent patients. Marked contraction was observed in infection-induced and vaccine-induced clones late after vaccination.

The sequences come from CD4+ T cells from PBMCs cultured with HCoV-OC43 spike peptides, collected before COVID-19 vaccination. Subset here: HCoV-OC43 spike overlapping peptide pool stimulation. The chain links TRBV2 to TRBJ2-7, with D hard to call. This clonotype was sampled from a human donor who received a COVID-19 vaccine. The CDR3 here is CASSVNRHDEQYF. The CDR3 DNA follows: TGTGCCAGCAGTGTCAATAGGCACGACGAGCAGTACTTC.